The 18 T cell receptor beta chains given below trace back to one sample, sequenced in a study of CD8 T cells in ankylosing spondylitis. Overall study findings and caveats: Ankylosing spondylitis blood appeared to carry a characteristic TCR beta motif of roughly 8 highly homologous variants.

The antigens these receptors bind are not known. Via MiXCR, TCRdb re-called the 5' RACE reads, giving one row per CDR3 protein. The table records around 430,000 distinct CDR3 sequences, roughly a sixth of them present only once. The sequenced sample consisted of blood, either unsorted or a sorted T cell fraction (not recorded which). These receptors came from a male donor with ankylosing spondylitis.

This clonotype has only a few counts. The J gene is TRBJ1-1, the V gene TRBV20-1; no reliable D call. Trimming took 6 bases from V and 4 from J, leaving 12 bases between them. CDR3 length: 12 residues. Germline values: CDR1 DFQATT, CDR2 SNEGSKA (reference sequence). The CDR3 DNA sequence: TGCAGTGCAAGCAGGCAGGTCACTGAAGCTTTCTTT. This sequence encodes CSASRQVTEAFF.

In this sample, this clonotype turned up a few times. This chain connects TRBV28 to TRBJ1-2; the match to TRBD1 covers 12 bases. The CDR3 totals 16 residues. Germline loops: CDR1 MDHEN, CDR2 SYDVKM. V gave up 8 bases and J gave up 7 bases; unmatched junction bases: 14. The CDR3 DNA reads TGTGCCAGCCACACCCTTCCGGGACAGGGGGCAATTGGCTACACCTTC. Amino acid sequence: CASHTLPGQGAIGYTF.

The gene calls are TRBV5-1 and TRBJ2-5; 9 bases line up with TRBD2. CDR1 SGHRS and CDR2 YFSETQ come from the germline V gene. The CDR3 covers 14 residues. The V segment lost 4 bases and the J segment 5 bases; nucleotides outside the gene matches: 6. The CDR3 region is CASSNGLARETQYF. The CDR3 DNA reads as TGCGCCAGCAGCAACGGACTAGCGAGGGAGACCCAGTACTTC.

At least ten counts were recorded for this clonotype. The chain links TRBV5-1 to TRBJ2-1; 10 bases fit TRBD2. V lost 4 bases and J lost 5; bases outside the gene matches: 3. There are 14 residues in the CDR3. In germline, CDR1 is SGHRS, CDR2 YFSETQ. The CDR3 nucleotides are TGCGCCAGCAGCGCGGGACTAGCGCACAATGAGCAGTTCTTC. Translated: CASSAGLAHNEQFF.

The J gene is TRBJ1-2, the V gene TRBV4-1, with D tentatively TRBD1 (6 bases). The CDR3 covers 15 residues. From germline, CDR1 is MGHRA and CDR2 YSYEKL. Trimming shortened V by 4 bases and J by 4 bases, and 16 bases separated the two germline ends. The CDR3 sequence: CASSLRTEAGYGYTF. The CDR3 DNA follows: TGCGCCAGCAGCCTGCGGACAGAGGCAGGCTATGGCTACACCTTC.

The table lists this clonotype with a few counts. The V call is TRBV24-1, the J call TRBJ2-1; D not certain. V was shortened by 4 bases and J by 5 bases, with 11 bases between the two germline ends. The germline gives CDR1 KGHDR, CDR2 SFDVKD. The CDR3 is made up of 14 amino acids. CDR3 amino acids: CATSEVNSDNEQFF. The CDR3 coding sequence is TGTGCCACCAGTGAGGTCAACAGTGACAATGAGCAGTTCTTC.

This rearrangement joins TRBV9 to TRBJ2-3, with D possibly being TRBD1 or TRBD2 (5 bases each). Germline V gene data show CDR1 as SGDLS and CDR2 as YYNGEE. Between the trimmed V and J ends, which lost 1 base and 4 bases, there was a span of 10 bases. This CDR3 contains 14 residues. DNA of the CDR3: TGTGCCAGCAGCGTATGGGGGAGTGCAGATACGCAGTATTTT. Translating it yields CASSVWGSADTQYF.

The CDR3 sequence is CASSSAGTGGNIQYF. The CDR3 region has the DNA TGTGCCAGCAGTTCCGCCGGGACAGGGGGAAACATTCAGTACTTC. This chain links TRBV6-5 with TRBJ2-4; 11 bases align to TRBD1. V trimming: 4 bases; J trimming: 6 bases; junction bases outside the gene matches: 5. The CDR3 is 15 amino acids. Per germline, CDR1 MNHEY and CDR2 SVGAGI.

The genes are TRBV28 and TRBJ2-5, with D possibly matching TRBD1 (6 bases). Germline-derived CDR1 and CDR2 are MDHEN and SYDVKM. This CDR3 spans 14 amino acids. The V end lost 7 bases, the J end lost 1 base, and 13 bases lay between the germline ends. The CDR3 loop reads CASTVTGFQETQYF. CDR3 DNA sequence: TGTGCCAGCACCGTAACAGGGTTCCAAGAGACCCAGTACTTC.

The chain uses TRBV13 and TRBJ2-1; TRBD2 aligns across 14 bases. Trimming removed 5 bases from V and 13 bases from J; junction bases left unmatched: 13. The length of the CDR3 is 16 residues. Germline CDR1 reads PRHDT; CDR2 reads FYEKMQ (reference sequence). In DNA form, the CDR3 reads TGTGCCAGCAGCCTGACCCCAGGACTAGCGGGAGGTACCCAGTTCTTC. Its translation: CASSLTPGLAGGTQFF.

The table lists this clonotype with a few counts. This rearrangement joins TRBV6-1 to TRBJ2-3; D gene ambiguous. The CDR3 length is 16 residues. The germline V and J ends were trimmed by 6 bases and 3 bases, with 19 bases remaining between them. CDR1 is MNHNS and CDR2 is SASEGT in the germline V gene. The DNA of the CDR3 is TGTGCCAGCAGCAAGATCCCGACATTTCAAACAGATACGCAGTATTTT. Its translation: CASSKIPTFQTDTQYF.

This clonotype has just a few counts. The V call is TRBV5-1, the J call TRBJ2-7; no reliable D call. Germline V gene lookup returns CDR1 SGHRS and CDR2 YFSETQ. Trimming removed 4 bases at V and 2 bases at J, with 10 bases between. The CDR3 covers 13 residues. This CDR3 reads CASSPYVAYEQYF. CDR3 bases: TGCGCCAGCAGCCCCTACGTAGCCTACGAGCAGTACTTC.

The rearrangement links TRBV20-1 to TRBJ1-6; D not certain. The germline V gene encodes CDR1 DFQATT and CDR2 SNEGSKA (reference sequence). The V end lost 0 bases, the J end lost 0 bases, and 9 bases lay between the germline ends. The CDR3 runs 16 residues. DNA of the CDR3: TGCAGTGCTAGAGATAGTTACGGCTCCTATAATTCACCCCTCCACTTT. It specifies CSARDSYGSYNSPLHF.

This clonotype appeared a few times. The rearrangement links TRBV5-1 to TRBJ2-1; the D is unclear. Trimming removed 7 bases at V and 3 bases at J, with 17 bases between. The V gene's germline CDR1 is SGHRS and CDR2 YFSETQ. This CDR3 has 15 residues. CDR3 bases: TGCGCCAGCCGCCAAGGCCTGTCCTTCTACAATGAGCAGTTCTTC. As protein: CASRQGLSFYNEQFF. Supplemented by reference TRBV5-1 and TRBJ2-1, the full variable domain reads KAGVTQTPRYLIKTRGQQVTLSCSPISGHRSVSWYQQTPGQGLQFLFEYFSETQRNKGNFPGRFSGRQFSNSRSEMNVSTLELGDSALYLCASRQGLSFYNEQFFGPGTRLTVL.

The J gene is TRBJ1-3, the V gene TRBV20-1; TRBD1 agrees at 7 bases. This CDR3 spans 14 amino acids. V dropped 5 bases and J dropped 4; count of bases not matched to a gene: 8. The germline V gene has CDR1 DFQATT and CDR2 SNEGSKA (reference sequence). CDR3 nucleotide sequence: TGCAGTGCTCGTCCAGGGGGAAGAGGAAACACCATATATTTT. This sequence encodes CSARPGGRGNTIYF.

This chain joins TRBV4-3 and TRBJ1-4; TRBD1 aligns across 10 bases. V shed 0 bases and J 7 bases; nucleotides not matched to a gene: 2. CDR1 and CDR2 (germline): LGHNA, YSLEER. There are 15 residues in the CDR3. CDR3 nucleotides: TGCGCCAGCAGCCAAGATGACAGGGGGCGTGAAAAACTGTTTTTT. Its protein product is CASSQDDRGREKLFF.

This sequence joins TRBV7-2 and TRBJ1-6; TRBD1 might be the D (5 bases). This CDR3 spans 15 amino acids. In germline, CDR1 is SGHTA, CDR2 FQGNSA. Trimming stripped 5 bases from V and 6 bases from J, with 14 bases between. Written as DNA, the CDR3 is TGTGCCAGCAGCAGGGACCGCAGAAGTAATTCACCCCTCCACTTT. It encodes CASSRDRRSNSPLHF.

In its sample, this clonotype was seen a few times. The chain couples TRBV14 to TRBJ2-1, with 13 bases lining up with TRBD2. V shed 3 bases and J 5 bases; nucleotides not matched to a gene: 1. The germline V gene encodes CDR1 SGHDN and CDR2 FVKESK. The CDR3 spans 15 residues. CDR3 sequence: CASSHGTSGDNEQFF. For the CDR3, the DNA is TGTGCCAGCAGCCACGGGACTAGCGGGGACAATGAGCAGTTCTTC.